This is a list of T cell receptor beta chains from one sample in a study of blood T cell repertoires in COVID-19. Repertoires were generated with immunoSEQ multiplex PCR, while TCRdb's copy carries only in-frame clones and drops some. This sample has approximately 50,000 clones, with approximately 88% found just once. Sequencing input: peripheral blood. Receptors were obtained from a human donor in a cohort sampled during active COVID-19. The CDR3 runs from the conserved cysteine through the conserved F or W. D genes are given only for firm matches. A row's size may be missing; if present it is once, few, many or a size class.

abundance,v_gene,d_gene,j_gene,CDR3aa,CDR3nt
-,TRBV5-4,TRBD1,TRBJ2-5,CASSTRLAGTGETQYF,TGTGCCAGCAGCACTAGACTAGCTGGGACAGGGGAGACCCAGTACTTC
-,TRBV15,TRBD1,TRBJ2-1,CATSGTTGGAHNEQFF,TGTGCCACCAGCGGGACTACAGGGGGCGCCCACAATGAGCAGTTCTTC
-,TRBV30,TRBD2,TRBJ2-5,CAFGLAGVGETQYF,TGTGCCTTCGGACTAGCGGGAGTTGGGGAGACCCAGTACTTC
-,TRBV6-2/TRBV6-3,TRBD2,TRBJ2-1,CASSYSSLGLASEQFF,TGTGCCAGCAGTTACTCTAGTCTGGGACTAGCTTCTGAGCAGTTCTTC
-,TRBV27,TRBD2,TRBJ2-1,CASSPPGLANYNEQFF,TGTGCCAGCAGTCCCCCGGGACTAGCTAACTACAATGAGCAGTTCTTC
-,TRBV29-1,-,TRBJ2-3,CSVRRDISTDTQYF,TGCAGCGTTCGAAGGGACATAAGCACAGATACGCAGTATTTT
-,TRBV5-1,TRBD2,TRBJ2-1,CASSWTSDNEQFF,TGCGCCAGCAGCTGGACTAGCGACAATGAGCAGTTCTTC
-,TRBV6-6,-,TRBJ1-3,CASSYFGAAGNTIYF,TGTGCCAGCAGTTATTTTGGGGCTGCTGGAAACACCATATATTTT
-,TRBV11-2,TRBD2,TRBJ2-2,CASSLARTSGTGELFF,TGTGCCAGCAGCTTAGCTAGGACTAGCGGCACCGGGGAGCTGTTTTTT
-,TRBV9,TRBD1,TRBJ1-6,CASSPTRTGGNSPLHF,TGTGCCAGCAGCCCCACTCGGACAGGGGGAAATTCACCCCTCCACTTT
-,TRBV19,-,TRBJ1-5,CASSMATRRINQPQHF,TGTGCCAGTAGTATGGCGACACGCAGGATAAATCAGCCCCAGCATTTT
once,TRBV5-1,TRBD1,TRBJ2-7,CASSLGGQGGYEQYF,TGCGCCAGCAGCTTGGGGGGACAGGGCGGCTACGAGCAGTACTTC
few,TRBV5-4,-,TRBJ1-4,CASSFGGLNEKLFF,TGTGCCAGCAGCTTCGGGGGGTTGAATGAAAAACTGTTTTTT
-,TRBV5-1,-,TRBJ1-4,CASSFNRENEKLFF,TGCGCCAGCAGCTTTAACAGGGAGAATGAAAAACTGTTTTTT
-,TRBV27,TRBD2,TRBJ2-5,CASSLSSLAGPSETQYF,TGTGCCAGCAGTTTATCGTCACTAGCGGGCCCCAGTGAGACCCAGTACTTC
-,TRBV6-5,-,TRBJ1-1,CASSPFFGDTEAFF,TGTGCCTCCTCCCCATTCTTCGGGGACACTGAAGCTTTCTTT
-,TRBV19,TRBD1,TRBJ2-1,CASSTAYLTGQNEQFF,TGTGCCAGTAGTACAGCCTATTTGACAGGGCAGAATGAGCAGTTCTTC
-,TRBV6-1,-,TRBJ1-1,CASSETRGTTEAFF,TGTGCCAGCAGTGAAACTCGAGGAACGACTGAAGCTTTCTTT
large,TRBV27,-,TRBJ2-7,CASSLGQDHYEQYF,TGTGCCAGCAGTTTGGGGCAGGACCACTACGAGCAGTACTTC
-,TRBV2,-,TRBJ1-2,CASRETGYYGYTF,TGTGCCAGCAGGGAAACAGGGTACTATGGCTACACCTTC
-,TRBV18,-,TRBJ2-2,CASSPRDGGLRELFF,TGTGCCAGCTCACCCAGAGACGGGGGATTGAGGGAGCTGTTTTTT
-,TRBV6-6,TRBD1,TRBJ1-4,CASTYPGQGRGEKLFF,TGTGCCAGCACCTACCCGGGACAGGGACGGGGTGAAAAACTGTTTTTT
-,TRBV6-5,-,TRBJ1-1,CASSRVQNTEAFF,TGTGCCAGCAGCCGCGTCCAGAACACTGAAGCTTTCTTT
-,TRBV6-5,TRBD1,TRBJ2-2,CASSYTATTGAGELFF,TGTGCCAGCAGTTACACAGCTACGACAGGGGCCGGGGAGCTGTTTTTT
few,TRBV19,TRBD1,TRBJ2-2,CASSLGTGATGELFF,TGTGCCAGTAGTCTCGGGACAGGGGCCACCGGGGAGCTGTTTTTT
-,TRBV11-3,-,TRBJ1-6,CASSLGGGVSYNSPLHF,TGTGCCAGCAGCTTAGGGGGAGGGGTTTCCTATAATTCACCCCTCCACTTT
-,TRBV23-1,TRBD2,TRBJ2-7,CAITAGGGPGAYEQYF,TGCGCCATCACCGCGGGGGGGGGACCTGGGGCCTACGAGCAGTACTTC
-,TRBV5-1,TRBD1,TRBJ2-5,CASSITGAAQETQYF,TGCGCCAGCAGTATTACAGGGGCCGCGCAAGAGACCCAGTACTTC
-,TRBV5-4,TRBD1,TRBJ1-1,CASSLDRGRATEAFF,TGTGCCAGCAGCTTGGACAGGGGGAGGGCTACTGAAGCTTTCTTT
-,TRBV3-1/TRBV3-2,TRBD2,TRBJ2-3,CASSQVLAGGVDTQYF,TGTGCCAGCAGCCAAGTATTAGCGGGAGGGGTCGATACGCAGTATTTT
-,TRBV7-9,-,TRBJ2-2,CASSSPTRATGELFF,TGTGCCAGCAGCTCCCCCACCAGGGCCACCGGGGAGCTGTTTTTT
-,TRBV6-5,-,TRBJ2-1,CASFHAGSIYNEQFF,TGTGCCAGCTTTCATGCCGGGTCTATCTACAATGAGCAGTTCTTC
-,TRBV4-1,-,TRBJ1-4,CASSQQGTNEKLFF,TGCGCCAGCAGCCAACAGGGAACTAATGAAAAACTGTTTTTT